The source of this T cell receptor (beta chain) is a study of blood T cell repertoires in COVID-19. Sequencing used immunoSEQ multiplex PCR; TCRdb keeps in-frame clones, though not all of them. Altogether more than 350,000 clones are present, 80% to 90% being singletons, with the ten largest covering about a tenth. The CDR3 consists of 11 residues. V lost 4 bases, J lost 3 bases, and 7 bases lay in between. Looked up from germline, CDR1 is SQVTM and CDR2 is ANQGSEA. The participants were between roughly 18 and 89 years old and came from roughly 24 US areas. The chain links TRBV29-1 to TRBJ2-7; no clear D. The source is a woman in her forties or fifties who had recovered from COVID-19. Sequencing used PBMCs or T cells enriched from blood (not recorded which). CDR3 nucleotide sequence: TGCAGCGTTGTCCGGAGCTACGAGCAGTACTTC. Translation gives CSVVRSYEQYF.